These 26 T cell receptor beta chains originate from one sample sequenced in a study of CD8+ T cells in alopecia areata. RNA was extracted and reverse transcribed into cDNA as the sequencing template. The data were produced by immunoSEQ multiplex PCR, yet TCRdb's version contains in-frame clones alone and is incomplete. The table includes over 120,000 clones, roughly 53% detected once. This sample comprised CD4+ T cells sorted from blood, obtained at week 0. These receptors originate from a human donor with alopecia areata.

This clone has only a few counts. This chain uses TRBV5-8 with TRBJ1-5; D unclear. The CDR3 has 12 amino acids. Per germline, CDR1 SGHTS and CDR2 YDEGEE. With 10 bases removed from V and 3 bases from J, the gap between germline ends came to 11 bases. CDR3 sequence reads: CASRGDNQPQHF. DNA for the CDR3: TGTGCCTCCCGGGGTGACAATCAGCCCCAGCATTTT.

This clone was counted only a few times. The chain is built from TRBV7-2 and TRBJ2-3; 7 nucleotides line up with TRBD2. Germline trimming cut 0 bases from V and 2 bases from J; bases unmatched to any gene: 2. This CDR3 region has 15 residues. CDR1 is SGHTA, CDR2 FQGNSA, per germline. The CDR3, as DNA: TGTGCCAGCAGCTTAGCAGCGGGATACACAGATACGCAGTATTTT. Its translation is CASSLAAGYTDTQYF.

The chain has TRBV7-9 and TRBJ2-3; 8 bases line up with TRBD1. Trimming at V came to 4 bases and at J to 4 bases, leaving 13 bases not matched to a gene. This CDR3 region has 17 residues. Germline V lookup: CDR1 SEHNR, CDR2 FQNEAQ (reference sequence). CDR3 bases: TGTGCCAGCAGCTCCCCCGGAGGCAGGGGGCATTCAGATACGCAGTATTTT. This translates into CASSSPGGRGHSDTQYF.

V gene TRBV29-1 combines with J gene TRBJ1-2, with 8 bases aligning to TRBD1. This CDR3 has 14 residues. Germline V gene lookup returns CDR1 SQVTM and CDR2 ANQGSEA. The ends lost 3 bases at V and 3 bases at J; junction bases unmatched: 6. The DNA of the CDR3 is TGCAGCGTTGACAGGGGGCGACGCGACTATGGCTACACCTTC. Its protein is CSVDRGRRDYGYTF.

The table lists this clone with a few counts. The rearrangement joins TRBV2 to TRBJ2-2; D is uncertain. Germline CDR1 and CDR2: SNHLY and FYNNEI. This CDR3 region has 16 residues. V lost 2 bases, J lost 3 bases, and 13 bases lay in between. This chain's CDR3 is CASSEWAGAYTGELFF. CDR3 DNA sequence: TGTGCCAGCAGTGAATGGGCAGGAGCATACACCGGGGAGCTGTTTTTT.

The chain employs TRBV30 and TRBJ2-3; D is unclear. From germline, CDR1 is GTSNPN and CDR2 SVGIG (reference sequence). CDR3 length equals 11 residues. Trimming took off 2 bases at V and 4 bases at J, with 4 bases between the two ends. CDR3 nucleotides: TGTGCCTGGAGTATCGCAGATACGCAGTATTTT. Residues: CAWSIADTQYF.

The V and J genes are TRBV29-1 and TRBJ1-1, with D perhaps TRBD1 (6 bases). Trimming removed 5 bases from V and 0 bases from J, with 10 bases in between. Per germline, CDR1 SQVTM and CDR2 ANQGSEA. The CDR3 is 13 residues long. The DNA of the CDR3 is TGCAGCGTTTCGACAGGTCTGAACACTGAAGCTTTCTTT. Translated, it gives CSVSTGLNTEAFF.

This clone was recorded a few times. Here the CDR3 DNA reads TGCGCCAGCAGCTTGGCTGCCGGGGAGCTGTTTTTT. This gives the protein CASSLAAGELFF. The chain combines TRBV5-1 with TRBJ2-2; no clear D gene. Trimming cost V 0 bases and J 6 bases, with 3 bases left between them. This CDR3 region has 12 residues. CDR1 SGHRS and CDR2 YFSETQ come from the germline V gene.

The chain is built from TRBV18 and TRBJ2-5, with TRBD1 as a possible D gene (5 bases). The CDR3 has 14 residues. From germline, CDR1 is KGHSH and CDR2 LQKENI. Trimming removed 3 bases at V and 2 bases at J, with 10 bases between. The DNA for the CDR3 is TGTGCCAGCTCACCTAACAGGATTCAAGAGACCCAGTACTTC. Its protein product is CASSPNRIQETQYF.

This clone showed up just a few times. The genes are TRBV5-1 and TRBJ1-1; D perhaps matches TRBD1 (6 bases). V shed 4 bases and J shed 6 bases, with 22 bases lying between them. The germline V gene has CDR1 SGHRS and CDR2 YFSETQ. The CDR3 spans 16 residues. The CDR3 DNA is TGCGCCAGCAGCACCGAGTACCGGGGGCGCGGCGCTGAAGCTTTCTTT. Its protein is CASSTEYRGRGAEAFF. Full variable domain (rest looked up from reference TRBV5-1 and TRBJ1-1): KAGVTQTPRYLIKTRGQQVTLSCSPISGHRSVSWYQQTPGQGLQFLFEYFSETQRNKGNFPGRFSGRQFSNSRSEMNVSTLELGDSALYLCASSTEYRGRGAEAFFGQGTRLTVV.

The table lists this clone with a few counts. The chain is built from TRBV4-3 and TRBJ2-5, with 10 bases matching TRBD2. Germline V gene lookup returns CDR1 LGHNA and CDR2 YSLEER. The CDR3 has 17 amino acids. Trimming cost V 1 base and J 2 bases; bases outside gene matches: 7. CDR3 sequence (DNA): TGCGCCAGCAGCCAAGTAACTAGCGGGGATACACAAGAGACCCAGTACTTC. Translating it yields CASSQVTSGDTQETQYF.

V and J are TRBV7-2 and TRBJ2-2; D possibly uses TRBD1 or TRBD2 (6 bases each). V gave up 3 bases and J gave up 5 bases, with 13 bases separating them. Per the germline V gene, CDR1 is SGHTA and CDR2 is FQGNSA. The CDR3 contains 15 residues. The CDR3 reads CASSFVGGETGELFF. CDR3 DNA: TGTGCCAGCAGCTTCGTGGGGGGCGAGACCGGGGAGCTGTTTTTT.

The chain links TRBV6-5 to TRBJ1-6, with 7 bases identical to TRBD1. The germline CDR1 and CDR2 sequences are MNHEY and SVGAGI. CDR3 length equals 12 residues. Trimming cost V 4 bases and J 15 bases; bases outside gene matches: 6. Here the CDR3 reads CASSWTGTDLHF. The CDR3 nucleotides read TGTGCCAGCAGTTGGACCGGGACAGACCTCCACTTT.

This chain uses TRBV30 with TRBJ2-1; no clear D gene. In germline, CDR1 is GTSNPN, CDR2 SVGIG (reference sequence). V was cut by 6 bases and J by 0 bases, with 9 bases left in between. The CDR3 spans 13 residues. CDR3 sequence (DNA): TGTGCCTGCTCGCGCTACTCCTACAATGAGCAGTTCTTC. It yields the protein CACSRYSYNEQFF.

The chain links TRBV29-1 to TRBJ1-2; no clear D. CDR3 length: 12 amino acids. Germline V gene data show CDR1 as SQVTM and CDR2 as ANQGSEA. The V and J ends lost 3 bases and 6 bases respectively, with 11 bases between them. The DNA of the CDR3 is TGCAGCGTTGACCGACCGAGGGATGGCTACACCTTC. This encodes CSVDRPRDGYTF. Combining the CDR3 with reference TRBV29-1 and TRBJ1-2 gives the whole variable domain SAVISQKPSRDICQRGTSLTIQCQVDSQVTMMFWYRQQPGQSLTLIATANQGSEATYESGFVIDKFPISRPNLTFSTLTVSNMSPEDSSIYLCSVDRPRDGYTFGSGTRLTVV.

The gene calls are TRBV15 and TRBJ2-3, with 10 positions matching TRBD2. Germline CDR1 reads LNHNV; CDR2 reads YYDKDF (reference sequence). The V gene end was trimmed by 5 bases and the J gene end by 0 bases; junction bases not matched to a gene: 5. This CDR3 has 16 residues. CDR3 nucleotide sequence: TGTGCCACCAGCTTACTAGCGGGGAGAAGCACAGATACGCAGTATTTT. Residues: CATSLLAGRSTDTQYF.

This clone has only a few counts. The V gene is TRBV7-2, the J gene TRBJ1-1; perhaps TRBD1 as D (5 bases). CDR3 length: 16 residues. Germline V gene sequence: CDR1 SGHTA, CDR2 FQGNSA. Trimming took 4 bases from V and 4 from J, leaving 19 bases between them. The chain's CDR3 is CASSWGGAPRGTEAFF. Here the CDR3 DNA reads TGTGCCAGCAGCTGGGGTGGGGCTCCAAGGGGCACTGAAGCTTTCTTT.

The chain combines TRBV18 with TRBJ2-5, with TRBD1 matching 7 bases. Germline V CDR1 and CDR2: KGHSH, LQKENI. The CDR3 is 15 residues long. V trimming: 3 bases; J trimming: 2 bases; junction bases outside the gene matches: 6. DNA of the CDR3: TGTGCCAGCTCACCGTTCTCAGGGGGTCAAGAGACCCAGTACTTC. Translating gives CASSPFSGGQETQYF.

CDR3 bases: TGTGCCAGCAGTGACCCTAGCGGGGCCGCCTACGAGCAGTACTTC. Amino acid sequence: CASSDPSGAAYEQYF. This rearrangement joins TRBV2 to TRBJ2-7; 9 nucleotides align to TRBD2. This CDR3 is 15 amino acids long. Germline trimming cut 3 bases from V and 2 bases from J; bases unmatched to any gene: 5. Germline V gene lookup returns CDR1 SNHLY and CDR2 FYNNEI.

The V gene is TRBV7-2, the J gene TRBJ1-1, with 7 bases fitting TRBD1. V lost 5 bases and J lost 3; bases outside the gene matches: 9. The CDR3 extends over 15 amino acids. From germline, CDR1 is SGHTA and CDR2 FQGNSA. CDR3 protein: CASSTRTGMDTEAFF. The CDR3 DNA reads as TGTGCCAGCAGCACCCGGACAGGAATGGACACTGAAGCTTTCTTT.

The chain links TRBV9 to TRBJ2-5; 7 nucleotides agree with TRBD1. Germline V gene lookup returns CDR1 SGDLS and CDR2 YYNGEE. CDR3 length: 14 amino acids. The ends lost 3 bases at V and 2 bases at J; junction bases unmatched: 4. The CDR3 DNA follows: TGTGCCAGCAGCGCCCGGGACAGACAAGAGACCCAGTACTTC. Translated, it gives CASSARDRQETQYF. The complete variable domain, with remaining parts taken from reference TRBV9 and TRBJ2-5, reads DSGVTQTPKHLITATGQRVTLRCSPRSGDLSVYWYQQSLDQGLQFLIQYYNGEERAKGNILERFSAQQFPDLHSELNLSSLELGDSALYFCASSARDRQETQYFGPGTRLLVL.

This rearrangement joins TRBV7-2 to TRBJ2-3; the match to TRBD1 covers 7 bases. This CDR3 is built from 15 residues. The junction had 6 bases not matched to a gene; V was cut back by 6 bases and J by 0 bases. Per germline, CDR1 SGHTA and CDR2 FQGNSA. CDR3 in amino acids: CASRPQGFSTDTQYF. Written as DNA, the CDR3 is TGTGCCAGCAGGCCACAGGGGTTTAGCACAGATACGCAGTATTTT.

As to this clone: The junction and the germline gene differ at one end; a read error may be behind it. This CDR3 is also generated by other DNA sequences in the sample. V gene TRBV7-7 combines with J gene TRBJ2-5; maybe TRBD2 (5 bases). The CDR3 has 13 amino acids. Per the germline V gene, CDR1 is SSHAT and CDR2 is FNYEAQ (reference sequence). DNA for the CDR3: TGTGCTAGCAGCTTAGAACGAGGGGAGACCCAGTACTTC. Its translation is CASSLERGETQYF.

The chain links TRBV30 to TRBJ1-2; D gene ambiguous. V was cut by 3 bases and J by 2 bases, with 7 bases left in between. This CDR3 has 12 residues. Germline assignment: CDR1 GTSNPN and CDR2 SVGIG (reference sequence). The DNA of the CDR3 is TGTGCCTGGAGCCCCGGGAACTATGGCTACACCTTC. The encoded protein is CAWSPGNYGYTF. The full variable domain, completed using reference TRBV30 and TRBJ1-2, is SQTIHQWPATLVQPVGSPLSLECTVEGTSNPNLYWYRQAAGRGLQLLFYSVGIGQISSEVPQNLSASRPQDRQFILSSKKLLLSDSGFYLCAWSPGNYGYTFGSGTRLTVV.

V gene TRBV15 combines with J gene TRBJ1-4; D is perhaps TRBD1 (6 bases). This CDR3 has 15 residues. Germline CDR1 reads LNHNV; CDR2 reads YYDKDF (reference sequence). V shed 1 base and J shed 8 bases, with 14 bases lying between them. CDR3 nucleotides: TGTGCCACCAGCAGAGGCCCAGGGGATTCGGAAAAACTGTTTTTT. Translating it yields CATSRGPGDSEKLFF.

This rearrangement joins TRBV30 to TRBJ1-1, with D perhaps TRBD1 (5 bases). The CDR3 runs 12 residues. V lost 0 bases and J lost 8, with 10 bases in between. Germline CDR1 reads GTSNPN; CDR2 reads SVGIG (reference sequence). The CDR3 loop reads CAWSVRYREAFF. The CDR3 DNA sequence: TGTGCCTGGAGTGTACGTTACAGGGAAGCTTTCTTT.